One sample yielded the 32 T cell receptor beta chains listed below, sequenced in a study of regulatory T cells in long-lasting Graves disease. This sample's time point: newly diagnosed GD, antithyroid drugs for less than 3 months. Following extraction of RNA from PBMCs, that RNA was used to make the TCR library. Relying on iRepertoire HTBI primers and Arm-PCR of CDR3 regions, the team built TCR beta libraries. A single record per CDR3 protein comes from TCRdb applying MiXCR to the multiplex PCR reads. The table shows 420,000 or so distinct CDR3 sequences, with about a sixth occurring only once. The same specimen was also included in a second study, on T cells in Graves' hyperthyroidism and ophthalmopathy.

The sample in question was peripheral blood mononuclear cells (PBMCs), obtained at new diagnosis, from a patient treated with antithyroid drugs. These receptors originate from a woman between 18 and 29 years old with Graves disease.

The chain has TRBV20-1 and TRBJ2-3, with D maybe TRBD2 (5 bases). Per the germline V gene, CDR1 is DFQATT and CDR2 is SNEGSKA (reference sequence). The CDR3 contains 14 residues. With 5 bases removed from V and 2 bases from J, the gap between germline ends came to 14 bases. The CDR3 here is CSAVSGASTDTQYF. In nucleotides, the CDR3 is TGCAGTGCTGTAAGCGGAGCCTCCACAGATACGCAGTATTTT.

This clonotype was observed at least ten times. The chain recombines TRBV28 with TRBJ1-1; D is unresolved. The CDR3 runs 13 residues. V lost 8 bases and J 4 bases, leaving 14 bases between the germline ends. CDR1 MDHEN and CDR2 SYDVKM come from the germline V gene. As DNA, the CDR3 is TGTGCCAGCGGGGAGAATTTGGGCACTGAAGCTTTCTTT. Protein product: CASGENLGTEAFF. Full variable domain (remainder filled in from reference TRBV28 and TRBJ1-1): DVKVTQSSRYLVKRTGEKVFLECVQDMDHENMFWYRQDPGLGLRLIYFSYDVKMKEKGDIPEGYSVSREKKERFSLILESASTNQTSMYLCASGENLGTEAFFGQGTRLTVV.

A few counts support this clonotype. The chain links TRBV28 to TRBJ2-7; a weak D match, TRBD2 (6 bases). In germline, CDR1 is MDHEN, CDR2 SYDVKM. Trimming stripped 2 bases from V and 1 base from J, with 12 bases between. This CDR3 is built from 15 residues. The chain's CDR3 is CASSLPSAGSYEQYF. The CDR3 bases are TGTGCCAGCAGTTTACCCTCGGCGGGGTCCTACGAGCAGTACTTC.

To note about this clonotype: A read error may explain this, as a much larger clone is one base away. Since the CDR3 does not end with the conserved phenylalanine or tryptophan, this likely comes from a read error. The CDR3, as DNA: TGTGCCAGCAGCCAAGACCCGATAGCGTTGGGTGAGCAGTACTCC. Its translation is CASSQDPIALGEQYS. The chain is built from TRBV3-1 and TRBJ2-7, with a weak D call TRBD2 (5 bases). V lost 0 bases to trimming and J lost 7 bases, with 16 bases between them. The CDR3 has 15 amino acids. Germline CDR1 reads LGHDT; CDR2 reads YNNKEL (reference sequence).

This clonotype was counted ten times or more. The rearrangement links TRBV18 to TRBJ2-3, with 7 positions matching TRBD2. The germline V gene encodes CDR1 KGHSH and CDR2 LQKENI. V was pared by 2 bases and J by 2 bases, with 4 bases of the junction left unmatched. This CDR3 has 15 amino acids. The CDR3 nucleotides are TGTGCCAGCTCACCATCGGGGGGTAACACAGATACGCAGTATTTT. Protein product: CASSPSGGNTDTQYF.

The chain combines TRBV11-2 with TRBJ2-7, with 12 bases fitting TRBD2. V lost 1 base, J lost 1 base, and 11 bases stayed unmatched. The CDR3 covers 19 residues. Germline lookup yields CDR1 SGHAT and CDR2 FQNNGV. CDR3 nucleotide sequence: TGTGCCAGCAGCTTAGGAGGACTAGCGGGAAACTCACCTTCCTACGAGCAGTACTTC. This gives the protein CASSLGGLAGNSPSYEQYF. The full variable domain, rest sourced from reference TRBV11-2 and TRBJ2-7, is EAGVAQSPRYKIIEKRQSVAFWCNPISGHATLYWYQQILGQGPKLLIQFQNNGVVDDSQLPKDRFSAERLKGVDSTLKIQPAKLEDSAVYLCASSLGGLAGNSPSYEQYFGPGTRLTVT.

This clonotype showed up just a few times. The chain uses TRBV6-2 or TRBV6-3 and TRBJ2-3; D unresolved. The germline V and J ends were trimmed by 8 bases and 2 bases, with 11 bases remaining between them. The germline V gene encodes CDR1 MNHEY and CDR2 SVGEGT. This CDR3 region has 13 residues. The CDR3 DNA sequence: TGTGCCAGCTCCGATCCCCACACAGATACGCAGTATTTT. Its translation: CASSDPHTDTQYF.

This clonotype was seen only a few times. The CDR3 DNA is TGTGCCAGCAGCACCAGGACAGGGGGCGCTGGCACAGATACGCAGTATTTT. The encoded protein is CASSTRTGGAGTDTQYF. The V call is TRBV9, the J call TRBJ2-3; TRBD1 matches 11 bases. This CDR3 is 17 amino acids long. V lost 4 bases and J lost 1; bases outside the gene matches: 8. Germline CDR1 reads SGDLS; CDR2 reads YYNGEE.

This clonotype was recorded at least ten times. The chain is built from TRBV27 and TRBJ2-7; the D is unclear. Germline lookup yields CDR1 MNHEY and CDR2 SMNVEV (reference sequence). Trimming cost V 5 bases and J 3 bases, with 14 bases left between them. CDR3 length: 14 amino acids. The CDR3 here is CASSPKGRVYEQYF. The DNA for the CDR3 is TGTGCCAGCAGTCCGAAGGGCCGGGTCTACGAGCAGTACTTC.

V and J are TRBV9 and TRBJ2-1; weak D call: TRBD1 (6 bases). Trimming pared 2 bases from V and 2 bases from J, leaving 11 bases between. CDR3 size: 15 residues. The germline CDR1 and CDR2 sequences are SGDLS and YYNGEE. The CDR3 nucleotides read TGTGCCAGCAGCGTCGGCCAGGGGACCTACAATGAGCAGTTCTTC. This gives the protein CASSVGQGTYNEQFF.

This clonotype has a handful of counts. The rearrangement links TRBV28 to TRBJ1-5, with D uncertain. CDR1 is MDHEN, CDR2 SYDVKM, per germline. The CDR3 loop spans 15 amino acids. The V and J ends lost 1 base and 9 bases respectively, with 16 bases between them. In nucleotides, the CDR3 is TGTGCCAGCAGTTTATTATGGTACCAAATAGGGCCCCAGCATTTT. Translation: CASSLLWYQIGPQHF. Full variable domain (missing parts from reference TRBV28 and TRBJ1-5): DVKVTQSSRYLVKRTGEKVFLECVQDMDHENMFWYRQDPGLGLRLIYFSYDVKMKEKGDIPEGYSVSREKKERFSLILESASTNQTSMYLCASSLLWYQIGPQHFGDGTRLSIL.

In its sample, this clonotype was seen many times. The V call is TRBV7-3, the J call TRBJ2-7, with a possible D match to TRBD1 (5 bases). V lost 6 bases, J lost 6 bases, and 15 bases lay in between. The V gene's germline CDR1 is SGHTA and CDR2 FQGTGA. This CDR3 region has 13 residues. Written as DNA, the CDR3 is TGTGCCAGCAGTTACAGGCAGGGCGGCGAGCAGTACTTC. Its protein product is CASSYRQGGEQYF. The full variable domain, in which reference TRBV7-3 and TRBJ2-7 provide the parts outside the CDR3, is GAGVSQTPSNKVTEKGKYVELRCDPISGHTALYWYRQSLGQGPEFLIYFQGTGAADDSGLPNDRFFAVRPEGSVSTLKIQRTERGDSAVYLCASSYRQGGEQYFGPGTRLTVT.

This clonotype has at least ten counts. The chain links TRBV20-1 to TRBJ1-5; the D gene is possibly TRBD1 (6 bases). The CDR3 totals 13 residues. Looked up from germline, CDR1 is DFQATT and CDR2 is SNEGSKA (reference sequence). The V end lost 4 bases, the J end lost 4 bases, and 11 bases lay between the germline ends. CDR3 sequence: CSAIRQGNQPQHF. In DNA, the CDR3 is TGCAGTGCTATACGCCAGGGGAATCAGCCCCAGCATTTT.

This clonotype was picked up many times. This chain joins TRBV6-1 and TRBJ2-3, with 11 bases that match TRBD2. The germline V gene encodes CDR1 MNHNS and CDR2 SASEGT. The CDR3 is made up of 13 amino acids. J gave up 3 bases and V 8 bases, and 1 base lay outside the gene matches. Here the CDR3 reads CASGTSGTDTQYF. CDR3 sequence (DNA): TGTGCCAGCGGGACTAGCGGAACAGATACGCAGTATTTT.

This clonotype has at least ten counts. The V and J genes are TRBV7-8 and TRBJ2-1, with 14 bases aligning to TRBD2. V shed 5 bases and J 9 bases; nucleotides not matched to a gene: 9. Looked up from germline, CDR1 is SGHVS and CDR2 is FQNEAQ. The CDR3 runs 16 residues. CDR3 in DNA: TGTGCCAGCAGCCCCCTGGGACTAGCGGGGGCTCGTGAGCAGTTCTTC. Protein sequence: CASSPLGLAGAREQFF.

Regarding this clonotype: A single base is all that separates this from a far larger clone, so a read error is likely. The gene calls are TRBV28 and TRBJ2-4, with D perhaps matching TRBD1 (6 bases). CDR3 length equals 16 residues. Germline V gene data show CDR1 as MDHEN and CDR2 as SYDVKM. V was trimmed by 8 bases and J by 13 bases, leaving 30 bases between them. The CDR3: CASLGQYRAGGNEQYF. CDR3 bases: TGTGCCAGCTTAGGACAATACAGGGCTGGGGGAAATGAGCAGTACTTC.

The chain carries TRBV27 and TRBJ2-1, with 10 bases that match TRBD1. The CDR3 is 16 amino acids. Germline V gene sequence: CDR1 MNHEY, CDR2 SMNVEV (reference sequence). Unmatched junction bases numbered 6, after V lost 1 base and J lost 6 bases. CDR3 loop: CASSLYRTGGINEQFF. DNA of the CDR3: TGTGCCAGCAGTTTATATAGGACAGGGGGGATCAATGAGCAGTTCTTC.

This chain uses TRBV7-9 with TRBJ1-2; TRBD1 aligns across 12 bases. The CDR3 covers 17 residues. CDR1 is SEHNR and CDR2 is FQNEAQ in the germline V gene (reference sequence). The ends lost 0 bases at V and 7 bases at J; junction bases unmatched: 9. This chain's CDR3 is CASSLATGTGGSVGYTF. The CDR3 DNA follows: TGTGCCAGCAGCTTAGCGACCGGGACAGGGGGCTCGGTTGGCTACACCTTC.

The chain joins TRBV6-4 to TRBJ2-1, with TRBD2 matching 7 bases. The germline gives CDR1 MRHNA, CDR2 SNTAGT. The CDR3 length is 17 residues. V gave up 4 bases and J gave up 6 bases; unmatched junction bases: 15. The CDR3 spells CASSAQSGIGAFNEQFF. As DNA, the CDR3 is TGTGCCAGCAGTGCCCAGAGCGGGATTGGGGCCTTCAATGAGCAGTTCTTC.

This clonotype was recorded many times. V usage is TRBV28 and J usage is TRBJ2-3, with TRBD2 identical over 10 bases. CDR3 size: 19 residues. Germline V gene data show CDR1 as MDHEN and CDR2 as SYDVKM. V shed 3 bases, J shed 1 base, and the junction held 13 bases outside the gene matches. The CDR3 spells CASSFVLAGGNLGTDTQYF. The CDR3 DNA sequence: TGTGCCAGCAGTTTTGTTTTAGCGGGAGGCAACCTCGGCACAGATACGCAGTATTTT.

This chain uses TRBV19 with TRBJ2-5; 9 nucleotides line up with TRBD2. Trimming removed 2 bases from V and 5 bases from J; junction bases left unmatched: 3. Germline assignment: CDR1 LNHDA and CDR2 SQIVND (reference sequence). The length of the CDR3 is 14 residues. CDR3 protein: CASSIMAGGETQYF. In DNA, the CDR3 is TGTGCCAGTAGTATAATGGCGGGAGGGGAGACCCAGTACTTC.

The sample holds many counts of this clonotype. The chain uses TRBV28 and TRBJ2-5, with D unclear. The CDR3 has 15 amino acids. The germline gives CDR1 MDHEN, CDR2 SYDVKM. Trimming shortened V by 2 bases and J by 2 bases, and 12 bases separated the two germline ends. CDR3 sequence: CASSLIGRNQETQYF. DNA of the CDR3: TGTGCCAGCAGTTTAATTGGACGGAATCAAGAGACCCAGTACTTC.

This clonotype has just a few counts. The CDR3 protein is CASSYSRGGNEQFF. The CDR3 DNA reads TGTGCCAGCAGTTACTCGAGGGGAGGGAATGAGCAGTTCTTC. The gene calls are TRBV6-6 and TRBJ2-1, with 7 bases that match TRBD2. The V gene end was trimmed by 0 bases and the J gene end by 7 bases; junction bases not matched to a gene: 3. From germline, CDR1 is MNHNY and CDR2 SVGAGI (reference sequence). The CDR3 is made up of 14 amino acids.

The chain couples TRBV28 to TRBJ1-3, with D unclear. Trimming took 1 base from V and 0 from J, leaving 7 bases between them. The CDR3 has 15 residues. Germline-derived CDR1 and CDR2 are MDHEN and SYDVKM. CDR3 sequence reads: CASSLFQLSGNTIYF. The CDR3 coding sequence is TGTGCCAGCAGTTTATTTCAGCTCTCTGGAAACACCATATATTTT.

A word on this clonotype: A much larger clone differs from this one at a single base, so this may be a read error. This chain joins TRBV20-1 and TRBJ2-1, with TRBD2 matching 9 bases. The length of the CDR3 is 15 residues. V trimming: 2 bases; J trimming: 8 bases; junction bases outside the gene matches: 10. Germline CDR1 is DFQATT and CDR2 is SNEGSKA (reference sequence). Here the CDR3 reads CSARRASGKIHEQFF. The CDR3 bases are TGCAGTGCTAGACGGGCTAGCGGGAAAATCCATGAGCAGTTCTTC.

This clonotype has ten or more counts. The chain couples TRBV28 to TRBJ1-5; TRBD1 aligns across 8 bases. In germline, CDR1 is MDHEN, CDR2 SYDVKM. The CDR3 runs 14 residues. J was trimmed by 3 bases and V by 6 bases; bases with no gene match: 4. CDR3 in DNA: TGTGCCAGCAGAAGACAGGGGTCCAATCAGCCCCAGCATTTT. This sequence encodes CASRRQGSNQPQHF.

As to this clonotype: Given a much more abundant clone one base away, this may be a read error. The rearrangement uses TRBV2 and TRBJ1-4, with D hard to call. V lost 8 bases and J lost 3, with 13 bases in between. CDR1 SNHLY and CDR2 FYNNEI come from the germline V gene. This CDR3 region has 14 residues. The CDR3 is CASGWIVANEKLFF. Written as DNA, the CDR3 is TGTGCCAGCGGATGGATAGTTGCTAATGAAAAACTGTTTTTT.

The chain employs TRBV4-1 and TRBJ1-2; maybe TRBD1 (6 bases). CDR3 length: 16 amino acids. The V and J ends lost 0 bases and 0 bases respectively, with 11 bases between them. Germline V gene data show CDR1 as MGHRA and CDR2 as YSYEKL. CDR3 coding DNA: TGCGCCAGCAGCCAAGACTCAGGGGCCTCTAACTATGGCTACACCTTC. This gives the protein CASSQDSGASNYGYTF.

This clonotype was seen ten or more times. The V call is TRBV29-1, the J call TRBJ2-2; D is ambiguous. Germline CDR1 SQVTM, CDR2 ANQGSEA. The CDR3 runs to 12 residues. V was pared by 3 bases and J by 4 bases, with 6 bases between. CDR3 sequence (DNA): TGCAGCGTTGAGGCGCGCACCGGGGAGCTGTTTTTT. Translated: CSVEARTGELFF.

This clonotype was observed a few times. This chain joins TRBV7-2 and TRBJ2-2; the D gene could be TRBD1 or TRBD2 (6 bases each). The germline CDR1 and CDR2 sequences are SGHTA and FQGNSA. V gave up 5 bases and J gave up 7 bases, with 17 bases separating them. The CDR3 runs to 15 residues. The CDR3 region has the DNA TGTGCCAGCAGCATTAGGGGGGTAGCAGGCGGGGAGCTGTTTTTT. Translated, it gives CASSIRGVAGGELFF. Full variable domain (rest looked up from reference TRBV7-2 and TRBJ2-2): GAGVSQSPSNKVTEKGKDVELRCDPISGHTALYWYRQSLGQGLEFLIYFQGNSAPDKSGLPSDRFSAERTGGSVSTLTIQRTQQEDSAVYLCASSIRGVAGGELFFGEGSRLTVL.

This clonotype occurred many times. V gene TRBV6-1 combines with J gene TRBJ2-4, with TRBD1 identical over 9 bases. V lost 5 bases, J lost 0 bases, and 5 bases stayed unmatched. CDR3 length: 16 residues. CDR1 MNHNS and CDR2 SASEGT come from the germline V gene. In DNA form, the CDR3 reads TGTGCCAGCAGTCCCGACAGGGGGGGAGCCAAAAACATTCAGTACTTC. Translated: CASSPDRGGAKNIQYF.

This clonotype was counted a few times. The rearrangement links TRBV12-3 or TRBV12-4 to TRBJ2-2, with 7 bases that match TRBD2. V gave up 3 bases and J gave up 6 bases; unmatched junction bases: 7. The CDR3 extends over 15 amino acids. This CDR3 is CASSFGGSLPGELFF. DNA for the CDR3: TGTGCCAGCAGTTTTGGCGGGAGCCTCCCCGGGGAGCTGTTTTTT.